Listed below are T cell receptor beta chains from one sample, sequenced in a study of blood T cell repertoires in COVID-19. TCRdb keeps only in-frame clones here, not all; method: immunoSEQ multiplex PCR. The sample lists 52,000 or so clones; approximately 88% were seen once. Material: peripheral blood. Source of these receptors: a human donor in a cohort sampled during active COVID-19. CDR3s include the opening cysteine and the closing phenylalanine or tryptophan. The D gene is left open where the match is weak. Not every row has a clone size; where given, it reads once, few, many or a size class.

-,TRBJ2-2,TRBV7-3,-,TGTGCCAGCAGCTCGTCGAGGGGAGGCACCGGGGAGCTGTTTTTT,CASSSSRGGTGELFF
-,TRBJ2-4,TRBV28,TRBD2,TGTGCCAGCAGCTCACCGGCCGGGGGGGCGGCCAAAAACATTCAGTACTTC,CASSSPAGGAAKNIQYF
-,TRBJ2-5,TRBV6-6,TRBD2,TGTGCCAGCAGTCCTCAGGAGCTAGCGGGATTCGAAGAGACCCAGTACTTC,CASSPQELAGFEETQYF
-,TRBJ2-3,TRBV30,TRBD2,TGTGCCTGGAGTGTACCGACTAGCGGGAGGTTAGATACGCAGTATTTT,CAWSVPTSGRLDTQYF
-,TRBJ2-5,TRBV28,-,TGTGCCAGCAAATTGGTGGGGCACCAAGAGACCCAGTACTTC,CASKLVGHQETQYF
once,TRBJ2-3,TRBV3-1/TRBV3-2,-,TGTGCCAGCAGCCGACAGCCCGGGAGAGCAGATACGCAGTATTTT,CASSRQPGRADTQYF
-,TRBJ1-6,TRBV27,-,TGTGCCAGCAGGACGACACGCTGGGTCTCACCCCTCCACTTT,CASRTTRWVSPLHF
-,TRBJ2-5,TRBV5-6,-,TGTGCCAGCAGTTTCCTCGCCCAGGGTTCGAGGGAGACCCAGTACTTC,CASSFLAQGSRETQYF
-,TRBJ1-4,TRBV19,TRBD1,TGTGCCAGTAGCTCAGACAGGGGTAATGAAAAACTGTTTTTT,CASSSDRGNEKLFF
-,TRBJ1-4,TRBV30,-,TGTGCCTGGAGTGTAAAGGGGCCAACTAATGAAAAACTGTTTTTT,CAWSVKGPTNEKLFF
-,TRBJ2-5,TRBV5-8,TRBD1,TGTGCCAGCAGCTTTGGGCAGGGGGTAGAGACCCAGTACTTC,CASSFGQGVETQYF
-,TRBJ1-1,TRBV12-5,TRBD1,TGTGCTAGTGGTTGGCTGGGACAGGGGGGCACTGAAGCTTTCTTT,CASGWLGQGGTEAFF
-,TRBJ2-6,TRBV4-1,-,TGCGCCAGCAGCCAAGAAGCCCGGAGCTCTGGGGCCAACGTCCTGACTTTC,CASSQEARSSGANVLTF
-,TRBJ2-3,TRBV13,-,TGTGCCAGCAGCTTCAAGGGGTGGGGTCCCTCTTCTAGCACAGATACGCAGTATTTT,CASSFKGWGPSSSTDTQYF
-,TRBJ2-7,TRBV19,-,TGTGCCAGTTCCACGGGCCGAGGGTCCGAGCAGTACTTC,CASSTGRGSEQYF
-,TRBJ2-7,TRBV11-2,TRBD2,TGTGCCAGCAGCGATAGAAGGACTAGCTCCTACGAGCAGTACTTC,CASSDRRTSSYEQYF
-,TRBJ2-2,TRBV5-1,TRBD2,TGCGCCAGCAGCTTGGTCGGGGGGGGCCGAATCACCGGGGAGCTGTTTTTT,CASSLVGGGRITGELFF
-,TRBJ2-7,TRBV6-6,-,TGTGCCGCTACACTCAGGGATTCCTACGAGCAGTACTTC,CAATLRDSYEQYF